This T cell receptor (beta chain) was identified in a study of post-analysis software for immune sequencing data. Whole-study context: The disease courses spanned relapsing-remitting, secondary progressive and progressive-relapsing forms of multiple sclerosis. Findings and caveats of the study: Controls showed lower frequencies than patients for roughly five TRBV segments, and TRBV5-6, TRBV5-1 and TRBV20-1 were among these. Samples from one preparation batch, clustered by F measure, grouped strongly together.

TCR beta cDNA libraries had unique molecular identifiers. Via MiXCR, TCRdb re-called the PCR reads, giving one row per CDR3 protein. The repertoire consists of about 770,000 distinct CDR3 sequences, with under 60% occurring once and the leading ten covering 4.9%. The V end was cut by 1 base, the J end by 11 bases, with 23 bases between. Germline lookup yields CDR1 LGHNA and CDR2 YNFKEQ. The CDR3 contains 16 residues. A note on this clonotype: Its target is not known.

Sequences were obtained from blood. V is TRBV4-2 and J is TRBJ2-5; maybe TRBD1 (5 bases). The receptor's source is a girl aged 10 to 17 with multiple sclerosis. CDR3 loop: CASSQGRGLSHNEQYF. As DNA, the CDR3 is TGTGCCAGCAGCCAAGGAAGGGGTCTAAGCCACAATGAGCAGTACTTC.